Listed below are T cell receptor beta chains from one sample, sequenced in a study of preoperative IRX-2 immunotherapy in early breast cancer. Clones were sequenced by immunoSEQ multiplex PCR, and TCRdb holds only the in-frame ones, with some missing. The sample holds over 25,000 clones, around 80% seen once. The sequences come from lymph node tissue, collected after IRX-2 immunotherapy. These receptors were collected from a human donor with breast cancer. Both conserved end residues are part of each CDR3. The D gene is left open where the match is weak. Part of the rows lack a size; the others show once, few, many or a class for expanded clones.

CDR3nt: TGTGCCAGCAGTTTTTCCGGGACGGGCTACAATGAGCAGTTCTTC
CDR3aa: CASSFSGTGYNEQFF
d_gene: .
j_gene: TRBJ2-1
abundance: few
v_gene: TRBV6-8

CDR3nt: TGTGCCACCAGCAGGGTGGCGACTAGCAGTACCTACGAGCAGTACTTC
CDR3aa: CATSRVATSSTYEQYF
d_gene: TRBD2
j_gene: TRBJ2-7
abundance: .
v_gene: TRBV15

CDR3nt: TGTGCCAGCCAGCGGGGTATTCAGAACACTGAAGCTTTCTTT
CDR3aa: CASQRGIQNTEAFF
d_gene: .
j_gene: TRBJ1-1
abundance: .
v_gene: TRBV12-5

CDR3nt: TGTGCCAGCAGTTACTGGGGGGCCACAGATACGCAGTATTTT
CDR3aa: CASSYWGATDTQYF
d_gene: .
j_gene: TRBJ2-3
abundance: .
v_gene: TRBV6-8

CDR3nt: TGTGCCAGCAGCCAATCGACAGGGGGTCAAGAGACCCAGTACTTC
CDR3aa: CASSQSTGGQETQYF
d_gene: TRBD1
j_gene: TRBJ2-5
abundance: .
v_gene: TRBV7-7

CDR3nt: TGTGCCAGCAGTTTGGGAGGGCCTTTTAACGAGCAGTACTTC
CDR3aa: CASSLGGPFNEQYF
d_gene: TRBD2
j_gene: TRBJ2-7
abundance: .
v_gene: TRBV6-8

CDR3nt: TGTGCCAGCAGCCAAGACCAGCGGGGCTCCACAGATACGCAGTATTTT
CDR3aa: CASSQDQRGSTDTQYF
d_gene: TRBD2
j_gene: TRBJ2-3
abundance: .
v_gene: TRBV14

CDR3nt: TGTGCCTGGGCTGCTCTGGGACAGGTTTATGGCTACACCTTC
CDR3aa: CAWAALGQVYGYTF
d_gene: TRBD1
j_gene: TRBJ1-2
abundance: once
v_gene: TRBV30

CDR3nt: TGTGCCAGTAGTCCGGACAGGGAAGGCTATGGCTACACCTTC
CDR3aa: CASSPDREGYGYTF
d_gene: TRBD1
j_gene: TRBJ1-2
abundance: .
v_gene: TRBV19

CDR3nt: TGTGCCAGCAGTTTACCGGGGGCATTTAACTATGGCTACACCTTC
CDR3aa: CASSLPGAFNYGYTF
d_gene: .
j_gene: TRBJ1-2
abundance: .
v_gene: TRBV28

CDR3nt: TGTGCCAGCAGTTACCACCGGTTTGATACGCAGTATTTT
CDR3aa: CASSYHRFDTQYF
d_gene: .
j_gene: TRBJ2-3
abundance: .
v_gene: TRBV6-8

CDR3nt: TGTGCCAGCTCACCCCCCGACGGGTTCGCAGGGTTGGTGCAGTACTTC
CDR3aa: CASSPPDGFAGLVQYF
d_gene: .
j_gene: TRBJ2-7
abundance: .
v_gene: TRBV18

CDR3nt: TGTGCCAGCAGCTCTGATCTTTTAAGGGCTGGAAACACCATATATTTT
CDR3aa: CASSSDLLRAGNTIYF
d_gene: .
j_gene: TRBJ1-3
abundance: .
v_gene: TRBV11-3

CDR3nt: TGTGCCAGCAGTTTAATAGGGGCGGGGGGAAACACCATATATTTT
CDR3aa: CASSLIGAGGNTIYF
d_gene: .
j_gene: TRBJ1-3
abundance: once
v_gene: TRBV28

CDR3nt: TGTGCCAGCAGCTTGGGCCTGAGCTCCTACAATGAGCAGTTCTTC
CDR3aa: CASSLGLSSYNEQFF
d_gene: .
j_gene: TRBJ2-1
abundance: .
v_gene: TRBV7-7

CDR3nt: TGTGCCAGTAGAGGTAGCGGGAGGGCCACGGAGAATGAGCAGTTCTTC
CDR3aa: CASRGSGRATENEQFF
d_gene: TRBD2
j_gene: TRBJ2-1
abundance: once
v_gene: TRBV19

CDR3nt: TGTGCCAGTAGTATGGGGGACAGGACGCAAGAGACCCAGTACTTC
CDR3aa: CASSMGDRTQETQYF
d_gene: TRBD1
j_gene: TRBJ2-5
abundance: .
v_gene: TRBV19

CDR3nt: TGCGCCAGCAGCTTACCCCGGGGGCCTAAGAACACTGAAGCTTTCTTT
CDR3aa: CASSLPRGPKNTEAFF
d_gene: .
j_gene: TRBJ1-1
abundance: .
v_gene: TRBV5-1

CDR3nt: TGTGCCTGGAGTGTGGACAGGGCGTTAGATACGCAGTATTTT
CDR3aa: CAWSVDRALDTQYF
d_gene: TRBD1
j_gene: TRBJ2-3
abundance: .
v_gene: TRBV30

CDR3nt: TGCGCCAGCAGCCGAACAGGGGTAGGGAATCAGCCCCAGCATTTT
CDR3aa: CASSRTGVGNQPQHF
d_gene: TRBD1
j_gene: TRBJ1-5
abundance: .
v_gene: TRBV5-1

CDR3nt: TGTGCCAGCAGTCCTACCTCTTGGAGCTACACCTTC
CDR3aa: CASSPTSWSYTF
d_gene: .
j_gene: TRBJ1-2
abundance: .
v_gene: TRBV28

CDR3nt: TGTGCCAGCAGCTCTGGGAACAGCTATGGCTACACCTTC
CDR3aa: CASSSGNSYGYTF
d_gene: .
j_gene: TRBJ1-2
abundance: .
v_gene: TRBV28

CDR3nt: TGTGCCAGCAGCCCGGAAGACAGGATGGCAGGGCGAGAGACCCAGTACTTC
CDR3aa: CASSPEDRMAGRETQYF
d_gene: .
j_gene: TRBJ2-5
abundance: .
v_gene: TRBV14

CDR3nt: TGTGCCAGCACTACGGGGGGATCTGGAAACACCATATATTTT
CDR3aa: CASTTGGSGNTIYF
d_gene: .
j_gene: TRBJ1-3
abundance: few
v_gene: TRBV28

CDR3nt: TGTGCCAGCTCACCACCATCCCTGAGGGGGGAAAAACTGTTTTTT
CDR3aa: CASSPPSLRGEKLFF
d_gene: .
j_gene: TRBJ1-4
abundance: .
v_gene: TRBV18

CDR3nt: TGCGCCAGCAGCTTGGCCCCTGACAGGTCCTACGAGCAGTACTTC
CDR3aa: CASSLAPDRSYEQYF
d_gene: .
j_gene: TRBJ2-7
abundance: .
v_gene: TRBV5-1

CDR3nt: TGTGCCAGCAGTATTGGGGGGCTCTCTGGAAACACCATATATTTT
CDR3aa: CASSIGGLSGNTIYF
d_gene: .
j_gene: TRBJ1-3
abundance: .
v_gene: TRBV11-3

CDR3nt: TGTGCCAGTACCCTCGGGTCCCTCAGGAGTGGCTACACCTTC
CDR3aa: CASTLGSLRSGYTF
d_gene: .
j_gene: TRBJ1-2
abundance: few
v_gene: TRBV19

CDR3nt: TGTGCCAGCAGCCCGGGACACGGAGGGGAGACCCAGTACTTC
CDR3aa: CASSPGHGGETQYF
d_gene: .
j_gene: TRBJ2-5
abundance: .
v_gene: TRBV7-2

CDR3nt: TGTGCCAGTACCCCCAGACCGGGACAGCTTCTTCAGCCCCAGCATTTT
CDR3aa: CASTPRPGQLLQPQHF
d_gene: TRBD1
j_gene: TRBJ1-5
abundance: .
v_gene: TRBV19

CDR3nt: TGTGCCAGCAGCCCCTCGGGCGCACTCACCGGGGAGCTGTTTTTT
CDR3aa: CASSPSGALTGELFF
d_gene: .
j_gene: TRBJ2-2
abundance: once
v_gene: TRBV11-3

CDR3nt: TGTGCCAGTAGTCTCAACGGACTAGCGGGAGGGGTCGAGCAGTACTTC
CDR3aa: CASSLNGLAGGVEQYF
d_gene: TRBD2
j_gene: TRBJ2-7
abundance: .
v_gene: TRBV19

CDR3nt: TGTGCCAGCAGTTACTTGCCGGGGGCCACAGATACGCAGTATTTT
CDR3aa: CASSYLPGATDTQYF
d_gene: .
j_gene: TRBJ2-3
abundance: .
v_gene: TRBV6-8

CDR3nt: TGTGCCAGCAGTTTAGGGCAGGGGCATCAGCCCCAGCATTTT
CDR3aa: CASSLGQGHQPQHF
d_gene: .
j_gene: TRBJ1-5
abundance: .
v_gene: TRBV28